This TCR beta chain was identified in a study of cytomegalovirus exposure and HLA in healthy donors. Study results and caveats: Using the classifier, cytomegalovirus status was reportedly diagnosed with high specificity and sensitivity. A further, later analysis showed that HLA-associated TCR beta chains (compared with equally common others) were more clonally expanded.

Of note for this clone: The antigen is unknown.

V gave up 7 bases and J gave up 6 bases, with 19 bases separating them. The CDR3 totals 14 residues. CDR1 and CDR2 from the germline V gene are MNHEY and SMNVEV (reference sequence). Both 60 Vbeta primers and 13 Jbeta primers went into the PCR. This table comes from immunoSEQ multiplex PCR, and its TCRdb copy is limited to in-frame clones, with some not included. Here the sample table reports around 100,000 clones. The rearrangement links TRBV27 to TRBJ2-7; the D gene is possibly TRBD1 (7 bases). This sequence was found in a man in his forties in good health and CMV-seropositive. Sequences were obtained from PBMCs. The CDR3 sequence: CASMRWAGGGEQYF. In DNA form, the CDR3 reads TGTGCCAGCATGAGGTGGGCAGGGGGAGGCGAGCAGTACTTC.